This entry lists 11 T cell receptor beta chains sequenced from one sample in a study of blood T cell repertoires in COVID-19. Sequencing used immunoSEQ multiplex PCR; TCRdb keeps in-frame clones, though not all of them. The sample records around 29,000 clones, approximately 90% being singletons. Sequenced: peripheral blood. Source of these receptors: a human donor in a cohort sampled during active COVID-19.

The gene calls are TRBV30 and TRBJ1-1; 8 bases map to TRBD1. Per germline, CDR1 GTSNPN and CDR2 SVGIG (reference sequence). V lost 2 bases, J lost 4 bases, and 9 bases stayed unmatched. The CDR3 loop spans 15 amino acids. CDR3 sequence reads: CAWSTGGGLGTEAFF. The CDR3 DNA sequence: TGTGCCTGGAGTACAGGGGGGGGGCTCGGCACTGAAGCTTTCTTT.

This clone was seen a single time. V and J are TRBV5-1 and TRBJ1-2; D remains ambiguous. Trimming shortened V by 1 base and J by 6 bases, and 16 bases separated the two germline ends. The CDR3 consists of 15 residues. The V gene's germline CDR1 is SGHRS and CDR2 YFSETQ. CDR3 region: CASSLTTTAGDGYTF. DNA of the CDR3: TGCGCCAGCAGCTTGACTACCACGGCCGGGGATGGCTACACCTTC. Using reference TRBV5-1 and TRBJ1-2 for the parts outside the CDR3, the full variable domain is KAGVTQTPRYLIKTRGQQVTLSCSPISGHRSVSWYQQTPGQGLQFLFEYFSETQRNKGNFPGRFSGRQFSNSRSEMNVSTLELGDSALYLCASSLTTTAGDGYTFGSGTRLTVV.

The chain carries TRBV18 and TRBJ2-2; 7 nucleotides line up with TRBD2. V shed 2 bases and J 4 bases; nucleotides not matched to a gene: 7. This CDR3 comprises 16 residues. Germline V gene lookup returns CDR1 KGHSH and CDR2 LQKENI. The CDR3 nucleotides read TGTGCCAGCTCACCAACTGCGGGGGAGGTCACCGGGGAGCTGTTTTTT. It translates to CASSPTAGEVTGELFF.

CDR3 loop: CASHLRQGYGYTF. CDR3 in DNA: TGTGCCAGCCACCTTCGGCAGGGCTATGGCTACACCTTC. The chain links TRBV12-3 or TRBV12-4 to TRBJ1-2; maybe TRBD1 (5 bases). This CDR3 is 13 amino acids long. The V end lost 8 bases, the J end lost 4 bases, and 14 bases lay between the germline ends.

The rearrangement joins TRBV9 to TRBJ2-1; 12 positions agree with TRBD1. CDR1 and CDR2 from the germline V gene are SGDLS and YYNGEE. The ends lost 6 bases at V and 8 bases at J; junction bases unmatched: 6. The CDR3 has 14 amino acids. In DNA, the CDR3 is TGTGCCAGCAACGAGGGACAGGGGGCCTATGAGCAGTTCTTC. Encoded protein: CASNEGQGAYEQFF.

V gene TRBV11-2 combines with J gene TRBJ1-2; D possibly corresponds to TRBD1 (5 bases). V lost 0 bases, J lost 6 bases, and 5 bases lay in between. The length of the CDR3 is 12 residues. Germline lookup yields CDR1 SGHAT and CDR2 FQNNGV. CDR3 residues: CASSLDRDGYTF. CDR3 nucleotides: TGTGCCAGCAGCTTAGACAGGGATGGCTACACCTTC.

The gene calls are TRBV19 and TRBJ2-1, with 7 bases lining up with TRBD2. The CDR3 is 15 residues long. With 3 bases clipped from V and 1 base from J, the junction kept 3 bases outside the gene matches. Per the germline V gene, CDR1 is LNHDA and CDR2 is SQIVND (reference sequence). CDR3 loop: CASSMRLASYNEQFF. The CDR3 nucleotides are TGTGCCAGTAGTATGAGACTAGCTTCCTACAATGAGCAGTTCTTC.

V usage is TRBV7-9 and J usage is TRBJ1-6; D might be TRBD1 (5 bases). V dropped 5 bases and J dropped 7 bases, with 12 bases sitting between them. Per germline, CDR1 SEHNR and CDR2 FQNEAQ (reference sequence). The CDR3 runs 14 residues. The CDR3 region is CASSRGEGNSPLHF. The CDR3 nucleotides read TGTGCCAGCAGCCGAGGGGAGGGAAATTCACCCCTCCACTTT.

The CDR3 sequence is CASGPEGTEAFF. CDR3 nucleotide sequence: TGTGCTAGTGGCCCGGAGGGGACTGAAGCTTTCTTT. The chain recombines TRBV12-5 with TRBJ1-1; possibly TRBD1 for D (5 bases). The ends were cut back, 6 bases at V and 5 bases at J, with 10 bases in the middle. Germline V gene sequence: CDR1 LGHNT, CDR2 FRNRAP. The CDR3 has 12 residues.

This clone was seen a handful of times. The chain has TRBV4-1 and TRBJ1-2, with a possible D match to TRBD1 (5 bases). CDR3 length: 14 amino acids. In germline, CDR1 is MGHRA, CDR2 YSYEKL. V dropped 1 base and J dropped 4 bases, with 10 bases sitting between them. Here the CDR3 reads CASSQGVGGYGYTF. The DNA for the CDR3 is TGCGCCAGCAGCCAAGGGGTCGGGGGCTATGGCTACACCTTC.

The chain is built from TRBV29-1 and TRBJ1-3; TRBD1 agrees at 8 bases. Germline CDR1 and CDR2: SQVTM and ANQGSEA. This CDR3 contains 15 residues. Unmatched junction bases numbered 8, after V lost 7 bases and J lost 0 bases. This CDR3 is CSARQGLHSGNTIYF. Written as DNA, the CDR3 is TGCAGCGCCCGACAGGGGCTGCACTCTGGAAACACCATATATTTT.